This TCR beta chain was retrieved from a study of shared clonotypes between healthy human individuals. Overall study findings and caveats: Depth of sequencing was expected to influence donor clonotype sharing.

TCRdb keeps only in-frame clones here, not all; method: immunoSEQ multiplex PCR. The data contain more than 400,000 clones, approximately 78% of them singletons. Turning to this clone: Its antigen is not known. Compared with germline, one end of the junction differs, possibly owing to a read error.

CDR1 is DFQATT, CDR2 SNEGSKA, per germline (reference sequence). This CDR3 comprises 10 residues. The chain is built from TRBV20-1 and TRBJ2-7; D gene uncertain. The material sequenced was PBMCs. The sequence was collected from a woman between 40 and 55 years old in good health. Some clones in this sample may be carry-over from other donors' samples. The CDR3 DNA follows: TGCGGTGCCCGACTCTACGAGCAGTACTTC. Translating gives CGARLYEQYF.